Listed below are T cell receptor beta chains from one sample, sequenced in a study of CD8 T cells in Susac syndrome. TCRdb independently ran MiXCR on the immunoSEQ multiplex PCR reads; one entry per CDR3 protein. The sample includes 150,000 or so distinct CDR3 sequences, around 96% of them seen just once. The sample taken for sequencing was CD4+ T cells from PBMCs. Receptor source: a human donor in good health. The CDR3 runs from the conserved cysteine through the conserved F or W. D genes are given only for firm matches. A clone size is listed for some rows: how often the clone was seen (once, few, many), or a class if it is expanded.

J gene,V gene,clone size,D gene,CDR3 protein,CDR3 DNA
TRBJ1-1,TRBV20-1,.,.,CSATGTGNTEAFF,TGCAGTGCTACCGGGACGGGGAACACTGAAGCTTTCTTT
TRBJ2-5,TRBV7-9,.,TRBD1,CASSSGTVQETQYF,TGTGCCAGCAGCTCAGGGACAGTGCAAGAGACCCAGTACTTC
TRBJ1-1,TRBV10-3,once,.,CATTSKNVGDLGTEAFF,TGTGCCACAACCAGTAAGAACGTTGGGGACCTAGGCACTGAAGCTTTCTTT
TRBJ2-6,TRBV9,.,.,CASSRRSASGANVLTF,TGTGCCAGCAGCCGTAGGAGCGCTTCTGGGGCCAACGTCCTGACTTTC
TRBJ2-3,TRBV6-5,few,TRBD1,CASSQGVDTQYF,TGTGCCAGCAGCCAGGGGGTAGATACGCAGTATTTT
TRBJ2-7,TRBV10-3,.,.,CAIRETLANEQYF,TGTGCCATCAGGGAAACGCTAGCGAACGAGCAGTACTTC
TRBJ1-2,TRBV20-1,.,TRBD1,CSARPDRARGDGYTF,TGCAGTGCTAGACCGGACAGGGCGAGAGGGGATGGCTACACCTTC
TRBJ1-1,TRBV20-1,.,.,CSARPDAEAFF,TGCAGTGCTAGACCGGACGCTGAAGCTTTCTTT
TRBJ1-1,TRBV5-4,.,.,CASSLEGARAFF,TGTGCCAGCAGCTTGGAAGGGGCGAGAGCTTTCTTT
TRBJ2-3,TRBV2,.,TRBD2,CASSRGGLGTDTQYF,TGTGCCAGCAGCCGGGGGGGCCTCGGCACAGATACGCAGTATTTT
TRBJ2-1,TRBV7-9,once,.,CASNSRESSYNEQFF,TGTGCCAGCAACTCGAGGGAGAGCTCCTACAATGAGCAGTTCTTC
TRBJ2-2,TRBV20-1,.,TRBD2,CSARLAGGPGELFF,TGCAGTGCTAGACTAGCGGGGGGCCCCGGGGAGCTGTTTTTT
TRBJ2-7,TRBV2,.,TRBD1,CATYRGLYEQYF,TGTGCCACCTACAGGGGCCTCTACGAGCAGTACTTC
TRBJ2-3,TRBV4-3,.,TRBD2,CASSVRDYHTDTQYF,TGCGCCAGCAGCGTACGGGACTACCACACAGATACGCAGTATTTT
TRBJ2-7,TRBV28,.,TRBD2,CASVQLAGASYEQYF,TGTGCCAGCGTTCAACTAGCGGGGGCCTCCTACGAGCAGTACTTC
TRBJ2-7,TRBV20-1,.,.,CSAGQSSYEQYF,TGCAGTGCGGGGCAGAGCTCCTACGAGCAGTACTTC